Listed below are T cell receptor beta chains from one sample, sequenced in a study of Ad26.COV2.S vaccination and SARS-CoV-2 variants. Libraries were prepared by immunoSEQ multiplex PCR; TCRdb keeps only in-frame clonotypes and omits some of them. The sample holds about 680,000 clones, roughly 90% seen once. The source was peripheral blood, collected in a trial of Ad26.COV2.S vaccine versus placebo. The receptor set was obtained from a person between 18 and 60 years old who received the Ad26.COV2.S COVID-19 vaccine or a placebo. The CDR3 runs from the conserved cysteine through the conserved F or W. D genes are given only for firm matches. Some rows mark clone size as missing; the rest say once, few, many or name a class of expanded clone.

d_gene,j_gene,abundance,v_gene,CDR3aa,CDR3nt
-,TRBJ1-1,-,TRBV6-6,CASSYSGEGGTEAFF,TGTGCCAGCAGTTACTCCGGTGAGGGAGGCACTGAAGCTTTCTTT
-,TRBJ1-1,-,TRBV5-6,CASSRGDRTEAFF,TGTGCCAGCAGCCGCGGGGACCGGACTGAAGCTTTCTTT
-,TRBJ2-7,once,TRBV7-6,CASSLGSGLSYEQYF,TGTGCCAGCAGCTTAGGGTCAGGGCTATCCTACGAGCAGTACTTC
TRBD1,TRBJ2-7,few,TRBV6-5,CASSRDRAYEQYF,TGTGCCAGCAGTAGGGACAGGGCTTACGAGCAGTACTTC
-,TRBJ1-1,-,TRBV15,CATSRDPKGTEAFF,TGTGCCACCAGCAGAGACCCTAAAGGAACTGAAGCTTTCTTT
TRBD1,TRBJ1-1,-,TRBV27,CASSLGDRANTEAFF,TGTGCCAGCAGTTTGGGGGACAGGGCCAACACTGAAGCTTTCTTT
TRBD2,TRBJ2-3,-,TRBV7-2,CASSPQTSGTQYF,TGTGCCAGCAGCCCCCAGACTAGCGGAACGCAGTATTTT
TRBD2,TRBJ2-5,few,TRBV4-3,CASSQGWIAGQETQYF,TGCGCCAGCAGCCAAGGATGGATAGCGGGGCAAGAGACCCAGTACTTC
TRBD1,TRBJ1-2,-,TRBV6-5,CASSYQGQGTYGYTF,TGTGCCAGCAGTTACCAGGGACAGGGGACCTATGGCTACACCTTC
-,TRBJ2-7,-,TRBV5-1,CASSVTTTYEQYF,TGCGCCAGCAGCGTGACTACGACCTACGAGCAGTACTTC
-,TRBJ1-4,-,TRBV5-4,CASSSSGRSNEKLFF,TGTGCCAGCAGCTCATCGGGACGGTCTAATGAAAAACTGTTTTTT
-,TRBJ1-5,-,TRBV29-1,CSVSQGGAGYQPQHF,TGCAGCGTGTCCCAAGGGGGGGCAGGGTATCAGCCCCAGCATTTT
-,TRBJ2-2,-,TRBV7-7,CASSSGPRGGHGELFF,TGTGCCAGCAGCTCAGGGCCTCGAGGCGGGCACGGGGAGCTGTTTTTT
-,TRBJ1-2,-,TRBV24-1,CATNPGGNYGYTF,TGTGCCACCAACCCAGGCGGGAACTATGGCTACACCTTC
-,TRBJ2-1,-,TRBV30,CAWSTTRTNAQFF,TGTGCCTGGAGTACCACGAGGACCAATGCGCAGTTCTTC
-,TRBJ2-7,-,TRBV7-2,CASSPEGGWVGVEQYF,TGTGCCAGCAGCCCAGAGGGGGGGTGGGTAGGAGTCGAGCAGTACTTC
-,TRBJ2-1,-,TRBV7-2,CASSLFISNEQFF,TGTGCCAGCAGCTTATTTATCTCCAATGAGCAGTTCTTC
TRBD1,TRBJ1-4,-,TRBV18,CASSPGTGEKLFF,TGTGCCAGCTCACCCGGGACAGGGGAAAAACTGTTTTTT
TRBD2,TRBJ2-1,-,TRBV5-8,CASSPIRDSWGGYNEQFF,TGTGCCAGCAGCCCTATACGGGACTCCTGGGGGGGCTACAATGAGCAGTTCTTC
TRBD1,TRBJ1-2,-,TRBV27,CASTKWGQGGYGYTF,TGTGCCAGCACCAAATGGGGGCAGGGGGGCTATGGCTACACCTTC
TRBD2,TRBJ2-3,-,TRBV3-1/TRBV3-2,CASSQDTSGGADTQYF,TGTGCCAGCAGCCAAGATACCAGCGGGGGGGCAGATACGCAGTATTTT
-,TRBJ1-5,-,TRBV7-8,CASSLVGTLNQPQHF,TGTGCCAGCAGCTTAGTAGGGACACTGAATCAGCCCCAGCATTTT
-,TRBJ1-2,-,TRBV10-2,CASSESGGIGGYTF,TGCGCCAGCAGTGAGTCTGGAGGCATTGGGGGCTACACCTTC